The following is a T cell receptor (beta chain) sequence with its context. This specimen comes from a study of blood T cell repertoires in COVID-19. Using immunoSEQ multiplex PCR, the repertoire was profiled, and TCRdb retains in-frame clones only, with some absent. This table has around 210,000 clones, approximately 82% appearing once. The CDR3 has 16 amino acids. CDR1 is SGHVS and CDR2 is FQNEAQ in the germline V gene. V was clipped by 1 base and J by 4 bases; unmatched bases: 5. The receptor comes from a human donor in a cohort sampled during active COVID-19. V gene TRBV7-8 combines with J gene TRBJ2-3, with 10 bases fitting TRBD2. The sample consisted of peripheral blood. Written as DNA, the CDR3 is TGTGCCAGCAGCTTAGGGAGCGGGAGGGCCTCAGATACGCAGTATTTT. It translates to CASSLGSGRASDTQYF.